This TCR beta chain was identified during a study of cytomegalovirus exposure and HLA in healthy donors. This clone was seen only once. The antigen is unknown. The CDR3 length is 14 residues. The germline V gene encodes CDR1 SGDLS and CDR2 YYNGEE. With 3 bases removed from V and 7 bases from J, the gap between germline ends came to 17 bases. Study findings and constraints: A missense variant in DCLRE1C was later tied to TCR beta V- and J-gene trimming.

It was with 60 Vbeta and 13 Jbeta primers that the PCR ran. Clones were sequenced by immunoSEQ multiplex PCR, and TCRdb holds only the in-frame ones, with some missing. The sample includes about 85,000 clones, roughly 80% of them seen just once. The genes are TRBV9 and TRBJ2-7, with D perhaps matching TRBD2 (5 bases). The sequencing sample was made of PBMCs. The receptor was isolated from a boy aged 10-17 years in good health and CMV-seronegative. CDR3 loop: CASSEDSNFGEQYF. In nucleotides, the CDR3 is TGTGCCAGCAGCGAGGACTCCAATTTCGGGGAGCAGTACTTC.